These 10 T cell receptor beta chains originate from one sample sequenced in a study of T cell repertoires in cytomegalovirus infection. TCRdb passed the reads through MiXCR, listing each CDR3 protein once. This table holds about 180,000 distinct CDR3 sequences, over 13% found once. The sequenced sample was PBMCs. The receptors were gathered from a human donor in good health (CMV status not recorded). Some clones in this sample may be carry-over from other donors' samples.

The V call is TRBV29-1, the J call TRBJ1-1; 7 positions match TRBD1. Losses at the gene ends were 2 bases for V and 4 bases for J; bases not matched to a gene: 4. CDR1 is SQVTM and CDR2 is ANQGSEA in the germline V gene. The CDR3 sequence is 13 residues long. CDR3 protein: CSVEIGDSTEAFF. The CDR3 coding sequence is TGCAGCGTTGAAATTGGGGACAGCACTGAAGCTTTCTTT.

This clonotype was seen many times. The chain uses TRBV19 and TRBJ1-4; D is uncertain. Trimming cost V 5 bases and J 6 bases, with 13 bases left between them. The CDR3 covers 14 residues. Germline loops: CDR1 LNHDA, CDR2 SQIVND (reference sequence). The CDR3 coding sequence is TGTGCCAGTAGTCGAGCGGGATACGATGAAAAACTGTTTTTT. It is translated as CASSRAGYDEKLFF.

This chain connects TRBV5-4 to TRBJ2-5, with D perhaps matching TRBD2 (7 bases). CDR1 and CDR2 from the germline V gene are SGHNT and YYREEE (reference sequence). The CDR3 extends over 16 amino acids. The V gene lost 0 bases and the J gene lost 5 bases, with 17 bases spanning the gap. Here the CDR3 reads CASSLAARGAGETQYF. The DNA for the CDR3 is TGTGCCAGCAGCTTGGCCGCACGGGGGGCCGGGGAGACCCAGTACTTC.

This clonotype has ten or more counts. CDR3: CASSPAGLEGIQEQYF. DNA for the CDR3: TGTGCCAGCAGTCCGGCGGGACTCGAGGGGATACAAGAGCAGTACTTC. The V and J genes are TRBV28 and TRBJ2-7, with D possibly TRBD2 on 6 matching bases. CDR1 is MDHEN, CDR2 SYDVKM, per germline. This CDR3 region has 16 residues. The ends were cut back, 5 bases at V and 7 bases at J, with 24 bases in the middle.

This clonotype was found a few times. This chain connects TRBV14 to TRBJ2-2; no firm D call. This CDR3 has 14 amino acids. Per germline, CDR1 SGHDN and CDR2 FVKESK. V dropped 0 bases and J dropped 3 bases, with 5 bases sitting between them. The CDR3 coding sequence is TGTGCCAGCAGCCAAGAACGGTACACCGGGGAGCTGTTTTTT. Translating it yields CASSQERYTGELFF.

This clonotype was seen many times. The J gene is TRBJ2-3, the V gene TRBV25-1; 7 bases fit TRBD1. CDR1 MGHDK and CDR2 SYGVNS come from the germline V gene. The junction had 8 bases not matched to a gene; V was cut back by 1 base and J by 1 base. The CDR3 is 17 residues long. CDR3 DNA sequence: TGTGCCAGCAGTGAATTCTCCAGGGGGTTTCGCACAGATACGCAGTATTTT. Its protein product is CASSEFSRGFRTDTQYF.

This clonotype appeared many times. The J gene is TRBJ2-7, the V gene TRBV7-2; no reliable D call. CDR1 is SGHTA, CDR2 FQGNSA, per germline. The V end was cut by 1 base, the J end by 7 bases, with 8 bases between. The CDR3 has 12 amino acids. The CDR3 is CASSLGAKEQYF. Written as DNA, the CDR3 is TGTGCCAGCAGCTTAGGAGCGAAGGAGCAGTACTTC.

This chain links TRBV10-3 with TRBJ2-5; D uncertain. The CDR3 runs to 13 residues. Germline CDR1 reads ENHRY; CDR2 reads SYGVKD. V was trimmed by 5 bases and J by 2 bases, leaving 9 bases between them. CDR3 bases: TGTGCCATCAGTCCCTCGAGGCAAGAGACCCAGTACTTC. Its translation: CAISPSRQETQYF.

This clonotype appeared many times. The chain has TRBV28 and TRBJ2-1; TRBD2 agrees at 10 bases. CDR1 is MDHEN, CDR2 SYDVKM, per germline. This CDR3 has 16 residues. V gave up 5 bases and J gave up 9 bases; unmatched junction bases: 13. DNA for the CDR3: TGTGCCAGCAGTATCATTACTAGCGGGAATTGGTTTGAGCAGTTCTTC. This codes for CASSIITSGNWFEQFF.

The rearrangement joins TRBV6-2 or TRBV6-3 to TRBJ2-1; D perhaps matches TRBD2 (6 bases). The CDR3 consists of 12 residues. Germline values: CDR1 MNHEY, CDR2 SVGEGT. Trimming took off 7 bases at V and 5 bases at J, with 9 bases between the two ends. Here the CDR3 reads CASKERDNEQFF. The CDR3 DNA is TGTGCCAGCAAAGAGCGGGACAATGAGCAGTTCTTC.